This TCR beta chain was identified in a study of T-cell memory formation after mild COVID-19. Study context: TCR clusters mostly belonged to single donors.

Whole-study findings and limits: Day 15 to 85 contracting clones showed balanced CD4/CD8; day 15 to 37 expanders favored CD4+.

Using its own MiXCR run on the 5' RACE reads, TCRdb lists one record per CDR3 protein. The repertoire includes a few hundred thousand distinct CDR3 sequences, 15% to 20% of them detected once, and 20% to 25% sits in the top ten. The CDR3 sequence is 13 residues long. V lost 2 bases, J lost 5 bases, and 7 bases lay in between. Germline V gene sequence: CDR1 LGHDT, CDR2 YNNKEL (reference sequence). Regarding this clonotype: Its target is unknown.

This TCR came from a man between 18 and 29 years old who had mild COVID-19 (a few samples of this study predate the infection). Cell type and time point are not known. The sequenced sample was PBMCs or a T cell subset sorted from them (not recorded which). The rearrangement joins TRBV3-1 to TRBJ1-5; D remains ambiguous. CDR3 protein: CASSQYEDQPQHF. As DNA, the CDR3 is TGTGCCAGCAGCCAATATGAGGATCAGCCCCAGCATTTT.